A selection of T cell receptor beta chains follows, all from one sample in a study of cytomegalovirus exposure and HLA in healthy donors. Assay used: immunoSEQ multiplex PCR; TCRdb lists only in-frame clones, some missing. The sample holds over 85,000 clones; around 80% are singletons and the top ten take roughly 0.6%. The sample consisted of PBMCs. The receptors shown here come from a man younger than 40 in good health and CMV-seronegative. Both conserved end residues are part of each CDR3. D genes are given only for firm matches. Clone size is not always given. Where it is, it says once, few, many or a class for expanded clones.

v_call,cdr3_length,j_call,clone_size,d_call,cdr3_nt,cdr3_aa
TRBV5-4,13,TRBJ1-1,-,-,TGTGCCAGCAGCAGGGGAGGAAACACTGAAGCTTTCTTT,CASSRGGNTEAFF
TRBV4-1,14,TRBJ2-2,-,-,TGCGCCAGCAGCCGCGACCGGACTGACGGGGAGCTGTTTTTT,CASSRDRTDGELFF
TRBV19,15,TRBJ2-6,-,-,TGTGCCAGTAGTATAGTAACATCTGGGGCCAACGTCCTGACTTTC,CASSIVTSGANVLTF
TRBV9,19,TRBJ2-6,-,-,TGTGCCAGCAGCACGTGGGGGAGGGGGGGGGCGCCTGGGGCCAACGTCCTGACTTTC,CASSTWGRGGAPGANVLTF
TRBV6-5,13,TRBJ1-1,-,-,TGTGCCAGCAGCGCCACAGGGTCCACTGAAGCTTTCTTT,CASSATGSTEAFF
TRBV18,17,TRBJ1-2,-,TRBD1,TGTGCCAGCTCACCAGGGACAGGGGCTTTAGCTAACTATGGCTACACCTTC,CASSPGTGALANYGYTF
TRBV28,16,TRBJ1-6,-,TRBD1,TGTGCCAGCAGGAGACAGGGGAGCTCCTATAATTCACCCCTCCACTTT,CASRRQGSSYNSPLHF
TRBV7-2,16,TRBJ1-4,few,TRBD1,TGTGCCAGCAGCTTAGACTGGACAGGGGGCGGTGAAAAACTGTTTTTT,CASSLDWTGGGEKLFF
TRBV5-5,14,TRBJ1-1,few,-,TGTGCCAGCAGCTTGCAGATATGGTCTGGTGAAGCTTTCTTT,CASSLQIWSGEAFF
TRBV5-6,14,TRBJ1-6,-,-,TGTGCCAGCAGCCTTAAGTCTAGAAATTCACCCCTCCACTTT,CASSLKSRNSPLHF
TRBV7-8,19,TRBJ2-7,-,-,TGTGCCAGCAGCCTACAACAGGCGGTACCCAAACTTGCCGACTACGAGCAGTACTTC,CASSLQQAVPKLADYEQYF
TRBV19,16,TRBJ1-5,-,-,TGTGCCAGTAGTATAGTCGAGCGGGGACGATATCAGCCCCAGCATTTT,CASSIVERGRYQPQHF
TRBV7-2,13,TRBJ2-7,-,-,TGTGCCAGCAGCACCCGGGATACCTACGAGCAGTACTTC,CASSTRDTYEQYF
TRBV18,15,TRBJ2-3,-,TRBD2,TGTGCCAGCTCATCACCTAGCGGGAGGGGGAATACGCAGTATTTT,CASSSPSGRGNTQYF
TRBV7-6,15,TRBJ2-1,-,TRBD1,TGTGCCAGCAGCTTAGCGACAGGGACCTACAATGAGCAGTTCTTC,CASSLATGTYNEQFF
TRBV5-1,14,TRBJ2-2,few,-,TGCGCCAGCAGCTTGGCTGCGGCTACCGGGGAGCTGTTTTTT,CASSLAAATGELFF
TRBV7-2,17,TRBJ2-3,-,TRBD2,TGTGCCAGCAGCTCTATAGGACTAGCGGGGGAGACAGATACGCAGTATTTT,CASSSIGLAGETDTQYF
TRBV4-2,17,TRBJ2-3,once,TRBD2,TGTGCCAGCAGCCAAGTTGTTAGCGGGATTTACACAGATACGCAGTATTTT,CASSQVVSGIYTDTQYF
TRBV19,16,TRBJ1-5,-,-,TGTGCCAGTAGTCGAGGAGGCAGCAATAGCAATCAGCCCCAGCATTTT,CASSRGGSNSNQPQHF
TRBV2,14,TRBJ1-5,-,-,TGTGCCAGCAGCCTACAGGGAGGCAATCAGCCCCAGCATTTT,CASSLQGGNQPQHF
TRBV7-9,15,TRBJ1-2,-,-,TGTGCCAGCAGCTTAGACGTGGGGCAAGTCTATGGCTACACCTTC,CASSLDVGQVYGYTF
TRBV27,16,TRBJ2-2,-,TRBD1,TGTGCCAGCACTGATTGGGACAGGGGGCCCGCCGGGGAGCTGTTTTTT,CASTDWDRGPAGELFF
TRBV6-1,14,TRBJ1-1,-,TRBD1,TGTGCCAGCAGTCGACAGGGCACGAACACTGAAGCTTTCTTT,CASSRQGTNTEAFF
TRBV2,13,TRBJ2-2,-,TRBD1,TGTGCCGTCCGGGACAGGGAAACCGGGGAGCTGTTTTTT,CAVRDRETGELFF
TRBV6-5,15,TRBJ1-1,-,TRBD1,TGTGCCAGCAGTTGGATCAGGGGGCGAATGACTGAAGCTTTCTTT,CASSWIRGRMTEAFF
TRBV7-8,15,TRBJ1-5,-,-,TGTGCCAGCAGCCCCGACAGCCGAAGCAATCAGCCCCAGCATTTT,CASSPDSRSNQPQHF
TRBV18,15,TRBJ2-7,-,TRBD1,TGTGCCAGCTCACCAAGCCCCCCCACAGGGGCCGAGCAGTACTTC,CASSPSPPTGAEQYF
TRBV18,14,TRBJ1-1,-,TRBD1,TGTGCCAGCTCACCCACAGGGGTGGGGACTGAAGCTTTCTTT,CASSPTGVGTEAFF
TRBV19,15,TRBJ1-1,-,TRBD1,TGTGCCAGTAGCGTGGACAGGGACATGAACACTGAAGCTTTCTTT,CASSVDRDMNTEAFF
TRBV28,12,TRBJ1-1,once,-,TGTGCCAGCAGTTTAGCCGGGATAAGGGCTTTCTTT,CASSLAGIRAFF
TRBV27,15,TRBJ1-1,-,-,TGTGCCAGCAGTTTATCGGGGGGGCCGAACACTGAAGCTTTCTTT,CASSLSGGPNTEAFF
TRBV7-2,15,TRBJ2-3,once,-,TGTGCCAGCAGCTTAGGGGTACAGAACACAGATACGCAGTATTTT,CASSLGVQNTDTQYF
TRBV29-1,10,TRBJ1-2,-,-,TGCAGCGTTGAAGGGCCTGGCTACACCTTC,CSVEGPGYTF
TRBV19,15,TRBJ1-2,-,TRBD1,TGTGCCAGTAGTTCCAACATACGGACAGGCGGCGGCTACACCTTC,CASSSNIRTGGGYTF
TRBV5-1,15,TRBJ2-1,once,TRBD1,TGCGCCAGCAGCGCCGGGACAGGGGCGGAAAATGAGCAGTTCTTC,CASSAGTGAENEQFF
TRBV6-5,15,TRBJ1-2,-,TRBD1,TGTGCCAGCAGTTACCGCCGGGACAGGGGCTATGGCTACACCTTC,CASSYRRDRGYGYTF
TRBV5-1,16,TRBJ1-1,-,TRBD1,TGCGCCAGCAGCTTTGCCCCAGGGGGCGCAGGCACTGAAGCTTTCTTT,CASSFAPGGAGTEAFF
TRBV7-3,15,TRBJ2-1,-,-,TGTGCCAGCAGCCCGGACTTTAGCTCCTACAATGAGCAGTTCTTC,CASSPDFSSYNEQFF
TRBV4-1,17,TRBJ2-1,few,TRBD1,TGCGCCAGCAGCTTTAGAGTACAGGGACAGGGAAAGGATGAGCAGTTCTTC,CASSFRVQGQGKDEQFF
TRBV13,15,TRBJ2-3,-,-,TGTGCCAGCAGCTTGTACGAAGCCCACACAGATACGCAGTATTTT,CASSLYEAHTDTQYF
TRBV6-6,15,TRBJ1-2,-,-,TGTGCCAGCAGTATCGGACAGAGAGATGACTATGGCTACACCTTC,CASSIGQRDDYGYTF
TRBV29-1,13,TRBJ2-7,-,-,TGCAGCGTCAAGGGACTTTCTAGATACGAGCAGTACTTC,CSVKGLSRYEQYF
TRBV7-9,14,TRBJ2-1,-,TRBD2,TGTGCCAGCAGCTTTTTAGCGGGTAGGAATGAGCAGTTCTTC,CASSFLAGRNEQFF
TRBV6-5,15,TRBJ2-5,-,TRBD1,TGTGCCAGTTCCGCTTTGGGACAGAGTCAAGAGACCCAGTACTTC,CASSALGQSQETQYF
TRBV7-2,15,TRBJ1-1,-,TRBD1,TGTGCCAGCAGCTTAGCGCCTACGACAGGGAAGGAAGCTTTCTTT,CASSLAPTTGKEAFF
TRBV6-1,14,TRBJ2-2,-,-,TGTGCCAGCAGTGAATGGCGACAAACCGGGGAGCTGTTTTTT,CASSEWRQTGELFF
TRBV29-1,14,TRBJ1-2,-,-,TGCAGCGTTGAAGACAGCGGACCAGCCGGCGGCTACACCTTC,CSVEDSGPAGGYTF
TRBV27,14,TRBJ1-5,-,-,TGTGCCAGCCGATCCGGGACACCTAATCAGCCCCAGCATTTT,CASRSGTPNQPQHF
TRBV6-5,15,TRBJ2-1,-,TRBD2,TGTGCCAGCAGCGCCCCTAGCGGGGACTACAATGAGCAGTTCTTC,CASSAPSGDYNEQFF
TRBV4-1,13,TRBJ1-2,-,TRBD1,TGCGCCAGCAGCCAGAGGGGGCTAGGGGGCTACACCTTC,CASSQRGLGGYTF
TRBV7-9,17,TRBJ1-6,-,-,TGTGCCAGCAGCAACCTACAGGGAAGCTCCTATAATTCACCCCTCCACTTT,CASSNLQGSSYNSPLHF
TRBV9,13,TRBJ1-5,-,-,TGTGCCAGCAGCCCCGGGGGTCGTCAGCCCCAGCATTTT,CASSPGGRQPQHF
TRBV6-1,16,TRBJ2-3,-,-,TGTGCCAGCAGTGAAGCACGCGGGACGCGCAGGGCTACGCAGTATTTT,CASSEARGTRRATQYF
TRBV7-2,13,TRBJ1-5,once,-,TGTGCCAGCAGCTTGGGCCTGGGGGGTGTGCAGCATTTT,CASSLGLGGVQHF
TRBV27,12,TRBJ2-3,-,-,TGTGCCAGCAGTATTGGGCCAGATACGCAGTATTTT,CASSIGPDTQYF
TRBV7-2,14,TRBJ1-1,-,-,TGTGCCAGCAGCTTAGCCATCCTGAACACTGAAGCTTTCTTT,CASSLAILNTEAFF
TRBV6-1,15,TRBJ1-2,-,TRBD1,TGTGCCAGCAGTTCGCCGGGACAGGGAAACTATGGCTACACCTTC,CASSSPGQGNYGYTF
TRBV4-2,14,TRBJ2-7,once,-,TGTGCCAGCAGCCAAGATCTTAGCGTTTTCAAGCAGTACTTC,CASSQDLSVFKQYF